A selection of T cell receptor beta chains follows, all from one sample in a study of cytomegalovirus exposure and HLA in healthy donors. Repertoires were generated with immunoSEQ multiplex PCR, while TCRdb's copy carries only in-frame clones and drops some. The sample contains 100,000 to 150,000 clones, approximately 77% of which appear only once. Sequences were obtained from PBMCs. Receptors originate from a man in his forties or fifties in good health and CMV-seropositive. The CDR3 runs from the conserved cysteine through the conserved F or W. Fields, in order: V gene, D gene, clone size, J gene, CDR3 protein, CDR3 DNA. The D gene is left open where the match is weak. Size is omitted from some rows. Given values are once, few, many or a class for expanded clones.

TRBV30,TRBD1,NA,TRBJ1-2,CAWSRQGFEGYTF,TGTGCCTGGAGCCGACAGGGTTTTGAGGGCTACACCTTC
TRBV6-5,TRBD1,NA,TRBJ1-6,CASSGQGRVSPLHF,TGTGCCAGCAGCGGACAGGGGCGGGTTTCACCCCTCCACTTT
TRBV11-2,NA,NA,TRBJ1-5,CASSWEGGQPQHF,TGTGCCAGCAGCTGGGAGGGGGGTCAGCCCCAGCATTTT
TRBV28,NA,NA,TRBJ1-5,CASQYLGSDQPQHF,TGTGCCAGCCAATACTTGGGGAGCGATCAGCCCCAGCATTTT
TRBV6-5,TRBD2,NA,TRBJ2-7,CASSYRWGGDEQYF,TGTGCCAGCAGTTACAGGTGGGGGGGGGACGAGCAGTACTTC
TRBV6-5,NA,few,TRBJ1-6,CASSYDSSNSPLHF,TGTGCCAGCAGTTACGACAGTAGTAATTCACCCCTCCACTTT
TRBV6-6,TRBD1,few,TRBJ1-4,CASRATGGDEKLFF,TGTGCCAGCAGAGCGACAGGGGGCGATGAAAAACTGTTTTTT
TRBV7-9,NA,NA,TRBJ1-1,CASSLPREAFF,TGTGCCAGCAGCTTACCCCGGGAAGCTTTCTTT
TRBV29-1,NA,NA,TRBJ1-1,CSAPGAENTEAFF,TGCAGCGCCCCTGGGGCGGAGAACACTGAAGCTTTCTTT
TRBV5-5,TRBD1,NA,TRBJ1-1,CASSWVTGLAFF,TGTGCCAGCAGCTGGGTGACAGGGTTGGCTTTCTTT
TRBV4-1,NA,NA,TRBJ2-5,CASSQERREQETQYF,TGCGCCAGCAGCCAAGAGAGGAGGGAACAAGAGACCCAGTACTTC
TRBV7-2,NA,NA,TRBJ1-6,CASSLAARGFITGNSPLHF,TGTGCCAGCAGCTTAGCGGCCAGGGGTTTCATAACCGGTAATTCACCCCTCCACTTT
TRBV6-1,TRBD1,NA,TRBJ2-7,CASSEFGAGGFSYEQYF,TGTGCCAGCAGTGAATTCGGGGCAGGGGGTTTCTCCTACGAGCAGTACTTC
TRBV7-2,TRBD2,NA,TRBJ2-5,CASSRGGGRETQYF,TGTGCCAGCAGCCGGGGGGGAGGGCGAGAGACCCAGTACTTC
TRBV5-1,NA,NA,TRBJ2-3,CASSLRAGTDTQYF,TGCGCCAGCAGCTTGAGAGCGGGCACAGATACGCAGTATTTT
TRBV6-1,NA,NA,TRBJ2-7,CASMPGISYEQYF,TGTGCCAGCATGCCAGGAATCTCCTACGAGCAGTACTTC
TRBV6-5,NA,NA,TRBJ1-2,CASSYSRQPLGGYTF,TGTGCCAGCAGTTACTCGCGACAGCCATTGGGGGGCTACACCTTC
TRBV10-2,TRBD1,NA,TRBJ2-7,CASSVGRGPLSYEQYF,TGCGCCAGCAGTGTTGGCAGGGGGCCCCTTTCCTACGAGCAGTACTTC
TRBV10-3,TRBD1,NA,TRBJ2-7,CAISRDSNSYEQYF,TGTGCCATCAGCCGGGACAGTAATTCCTACGAGCAGTACTTC
TRBV4-3,TRBD2,NA,TRBJ2-3,CASSQEPSGRAGDTQYF,TGCGCCAGCAGCCAAGAACCTAGCGGGAGGGCCGGAGATACGCAGTATTTT
TRBV4-1,TRBD1,NA,TRBJ2-7,CASSHIPPGQGSYEQYF,TGCGCCAGCAGCCATATTCCTCCGGGACAGGGTTCCTACGAGCAGTACTTC
TRBV28,TRBD1,NA,TRBJ2-4,CASGETYGTGRGNIQYF,TGTGCCAGCGGAGAGACTTACGGGACAGGGAGGGGAAACATTCAGTACTTC